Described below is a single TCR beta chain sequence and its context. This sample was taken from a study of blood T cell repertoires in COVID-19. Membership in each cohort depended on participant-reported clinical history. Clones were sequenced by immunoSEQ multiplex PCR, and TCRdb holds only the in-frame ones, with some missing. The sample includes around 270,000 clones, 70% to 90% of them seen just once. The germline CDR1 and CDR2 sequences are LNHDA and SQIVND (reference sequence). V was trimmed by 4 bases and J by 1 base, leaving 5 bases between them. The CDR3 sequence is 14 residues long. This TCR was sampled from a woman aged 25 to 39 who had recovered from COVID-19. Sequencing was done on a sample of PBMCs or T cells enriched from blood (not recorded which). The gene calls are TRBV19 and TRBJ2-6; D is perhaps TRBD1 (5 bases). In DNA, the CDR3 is TGTGCCAGTAGTAGACAGTCTGGGGCCAACGTCCTGACTTTC. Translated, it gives CASSRQSGANVLTF.